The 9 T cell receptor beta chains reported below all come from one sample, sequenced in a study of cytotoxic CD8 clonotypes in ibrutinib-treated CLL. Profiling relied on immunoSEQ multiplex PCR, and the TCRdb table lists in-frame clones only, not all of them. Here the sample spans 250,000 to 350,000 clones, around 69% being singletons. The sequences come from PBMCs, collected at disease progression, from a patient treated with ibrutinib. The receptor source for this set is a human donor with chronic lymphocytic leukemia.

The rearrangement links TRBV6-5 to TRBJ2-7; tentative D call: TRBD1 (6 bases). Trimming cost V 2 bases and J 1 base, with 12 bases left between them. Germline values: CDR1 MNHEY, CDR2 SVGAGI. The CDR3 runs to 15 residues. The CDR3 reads CASSYRGSISYEQYF. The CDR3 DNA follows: TGTGCCAGCAGTTACAGGGGGTCAATTTCCTACGAGCAGTACTTC.

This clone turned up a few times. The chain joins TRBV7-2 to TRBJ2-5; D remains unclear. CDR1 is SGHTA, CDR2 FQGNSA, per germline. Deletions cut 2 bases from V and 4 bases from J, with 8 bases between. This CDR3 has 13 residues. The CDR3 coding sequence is TGTGCCAGCAGCTTAAGCCCCACAGAGACCCAGTACTTC. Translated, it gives CASSLSPTETQYF.

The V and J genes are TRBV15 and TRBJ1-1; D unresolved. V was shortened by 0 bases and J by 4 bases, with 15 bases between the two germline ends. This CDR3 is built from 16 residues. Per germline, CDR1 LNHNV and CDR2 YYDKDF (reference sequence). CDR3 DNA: TGTGCCACCAGCAGAGATCGGCCGCGCGAGGGCACTGAAGCTTTCTTT. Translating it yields CATSRDRPREGTEAFF.

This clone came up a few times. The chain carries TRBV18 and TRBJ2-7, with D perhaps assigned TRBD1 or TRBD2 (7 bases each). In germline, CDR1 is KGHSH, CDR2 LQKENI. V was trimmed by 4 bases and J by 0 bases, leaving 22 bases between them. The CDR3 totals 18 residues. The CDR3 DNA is TGTGCCAGCTCACATATCGTGGTTCGGGGGGACAGCTCCTACGAGCAGTACTTC. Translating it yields CASSHIVVRGDSSYEQYF.

The DNA of the CDR3 is TGTGCCAGCAGCCCTAGGAGGAACAGGGCTAGCAATGAGCAGTTCTTC. Translating gives CASSPRRNRASNEQFF. This chain uses TRBV7-3 with TRBJ2-1; possible D gene TRBD1, 6 bases. Germline assignment: CDR1 SGHTA and CDR2 FQGTGA. The CDR3 consists of 16 residues. V dropped 5 bases and J dropped 6 bases, with 20 bases sitting between them.

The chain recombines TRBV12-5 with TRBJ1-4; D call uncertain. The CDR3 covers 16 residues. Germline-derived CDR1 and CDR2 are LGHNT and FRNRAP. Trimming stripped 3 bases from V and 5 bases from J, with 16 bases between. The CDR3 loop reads CASGFTSHSLNEKLFF. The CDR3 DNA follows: TGTGCTAGTGGTTTTACGAGCCACAGCCTGAATGAAAAACTGTTTTTT. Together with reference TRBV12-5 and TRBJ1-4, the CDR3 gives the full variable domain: DARVTQTPRHKVTEMGQEVTMRCQPILGHNTVFWYRQTMMQGLELLAYFRNRAPLDDSGMPKDRFSAEMPDATLATLKIQPSEPRDSAVYFCASGFTSHSLNEKLFFGSGTQLSVL.

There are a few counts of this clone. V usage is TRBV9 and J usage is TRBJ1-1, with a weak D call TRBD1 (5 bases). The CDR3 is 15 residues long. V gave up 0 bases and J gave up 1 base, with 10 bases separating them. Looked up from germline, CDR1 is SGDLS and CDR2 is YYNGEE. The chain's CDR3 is CASSVGSGANTEAFF. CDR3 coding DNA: TGTGCCAGCAGCGTAGGGTCCGGGGCGAACACTGAAGCTTTCTTT.

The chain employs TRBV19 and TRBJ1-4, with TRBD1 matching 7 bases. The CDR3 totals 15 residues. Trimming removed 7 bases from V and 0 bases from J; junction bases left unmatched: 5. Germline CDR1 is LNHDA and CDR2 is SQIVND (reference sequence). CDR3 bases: TGTGCCAGTACGGACAGGCCGACAACTAATGAAAAACTGTTTTTT. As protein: CASTDRPTTNEKLFF.

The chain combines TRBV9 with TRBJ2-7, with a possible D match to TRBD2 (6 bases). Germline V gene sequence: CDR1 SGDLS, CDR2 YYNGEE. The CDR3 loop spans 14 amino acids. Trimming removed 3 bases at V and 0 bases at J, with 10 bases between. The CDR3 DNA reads TGTGCCAGCAGCGCTCGGACTAACTCCTACGAGCAGTACTTC. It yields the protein CASSARTNSYEQYF.